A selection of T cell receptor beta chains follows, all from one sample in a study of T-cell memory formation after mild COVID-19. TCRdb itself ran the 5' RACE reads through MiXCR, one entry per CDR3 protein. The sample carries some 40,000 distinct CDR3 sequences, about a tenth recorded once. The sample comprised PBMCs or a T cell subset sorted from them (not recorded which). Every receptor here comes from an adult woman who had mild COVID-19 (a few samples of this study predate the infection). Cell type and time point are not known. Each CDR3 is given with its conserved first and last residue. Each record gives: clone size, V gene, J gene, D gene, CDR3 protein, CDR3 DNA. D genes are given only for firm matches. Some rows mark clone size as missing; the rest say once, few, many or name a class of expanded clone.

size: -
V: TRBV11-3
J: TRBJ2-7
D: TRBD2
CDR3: CASSRGGRAEQYF
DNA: TGTGCCAGCAGCCGTGGCGGGAGGGCCGAGCAGTACTTC

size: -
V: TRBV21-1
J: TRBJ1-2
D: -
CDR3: CASRGGQGNGYTF
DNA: TGTGCCAGCAGAGGGGGACAGGGGAATGGCTACACCTTC

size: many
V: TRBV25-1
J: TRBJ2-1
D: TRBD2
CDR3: CASSGAAGGNNEQFF
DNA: TGTGCCAGCAGTGGTGCAGCGGGGGGCAACAATGAGCAGTTCTTC

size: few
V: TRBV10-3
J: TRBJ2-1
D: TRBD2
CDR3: CAISHSSGRAVFDEQFF
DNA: TGTGCCATCAGCCACTCCAGCGGGAGGGCCGTTTTCGATGAGCAGTTCTTC

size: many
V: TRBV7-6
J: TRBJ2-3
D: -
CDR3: CASSTLGSSTDTQYF
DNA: TGTGCCAGCAGCACCCTCGGGTCCAGCACAGATACGCAGTATTTT

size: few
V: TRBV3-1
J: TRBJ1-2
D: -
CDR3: CASSPGPGQGYGYTF
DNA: TGTGCCAGCAGCCCCGGCCCGGGGCAGGGCTATGGCTACACCTTC

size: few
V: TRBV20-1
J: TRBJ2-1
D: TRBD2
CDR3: CSAREGSGRNNEQFF
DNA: TGCAGTGCTAGAGAAGGTAGCGGGAGAAACAATGAGCAGTTCTTC

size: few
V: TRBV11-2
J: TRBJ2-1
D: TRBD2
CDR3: CASSRGLAGYNEQFF
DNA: TGTGCCAGCAGCCGAGGACTAGCGGGGTACAATGAGCAGTTCTTC

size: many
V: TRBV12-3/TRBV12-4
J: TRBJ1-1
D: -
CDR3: CASSRVRGTEAFF
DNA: TGTGCCAGCAGTCGGGTCAGGGGCACTGAAGCTTTCTTT

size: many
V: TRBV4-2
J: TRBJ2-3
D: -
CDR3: CASSQDLGTPTDTQYF
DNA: TGTGCCAGCAGCCAAGATCTCGGGACCCCCACAGATACGCAGTATTTT

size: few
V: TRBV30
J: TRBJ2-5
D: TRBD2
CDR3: CAWSVLTSGGGETQYF
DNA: TGTGCCTGGAGTGTACTGACTAGCGGGGGGGGAGAGACCCAGTACTTC

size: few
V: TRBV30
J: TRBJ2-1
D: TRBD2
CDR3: CAWTSGGANEQFF
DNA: TGTGCCTGGACGAGCGGGGGGGCCAATGAGCAGTTCTTC

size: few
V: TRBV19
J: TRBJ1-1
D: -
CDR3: CASSILQGNTEAFF
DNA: TGTGCCAGTAGTATACTCCAGGGGAACACTGAAGCTTTCTTT

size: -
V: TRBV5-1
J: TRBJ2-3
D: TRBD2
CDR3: CASKEAGGTDTQYF
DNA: TGCGCCAGCAAGGAAGCGGGGGGCACAGATACGCAGTATTTT

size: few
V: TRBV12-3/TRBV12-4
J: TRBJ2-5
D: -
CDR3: CASSWGQGTQYF
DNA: TGTGCCAGCAGTTGGGGTCAGGGGACCCAGTACTTC

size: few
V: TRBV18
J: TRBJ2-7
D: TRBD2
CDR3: CASTEKAGGPHEQYF
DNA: TGTGCCAGCACGGAGAAAGCGGGAGGGCCTCACGAGCAGTACTTC

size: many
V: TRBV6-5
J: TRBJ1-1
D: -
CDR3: CASSPFRDTEAFF
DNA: TGTGCCAGCAGTCCCTTCCGGGACACTGAAGCTTTCTTT

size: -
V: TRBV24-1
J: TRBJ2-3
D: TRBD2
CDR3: CATAPSKSGGSEADTQYF
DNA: TGTGCCACCGCCCCCTCCAAAAGCGGGGGGTCCGAGGCAGATACGCAGTATTTT